A selection of T cell receptor beta chains follows, all from one sample in a study of T-cell memory formation after mild COVID-19. One entry per CDR3 protein, called by TCRdb with MiXCR from the 5' RACE reads. Of approximately 290,000 distinct CDR3 sequences detected, approximately 19% appear once; the ten largest clones hold more than 20%. Specimen: PBMCs or a T cell subset sorted from them (not recorded which). These receptors came from a man between 18 and 29 years old who had mild COVID-19 (a few samples of this study predate the infection). Cell type and time point are not known. Each CDR3 is given with its conserved first and last residue. The order of the fields is V gene, J gene, D gene, clone size, CDR3 protein, CDR3 DNA. D genes are given only for firm matches. Clone size is not always given. Where it is, it says once, few, many or a class for expanded clones.

V: TRBV24-1; J: TRBJ2-3; D: NA; size: NA; CDR3: CATSEAQTDTQYF; DNA: TGTGCCACCAGTGAGGCCCAGACAGATACGCAGTATTTT
V: TRBV6-5; J: TRBJ1-2; D: TRBD1; size: few; CDR3: CASGQGAHGYTF; DNA: TGTGCCAGCGGACAGGGGGCCCATGGCTACACCTTC
V: TRBV6-2/TRBV6-3; J: TRBJ2-5; D: TRBD1; size: few; CDR3: CASSYRTQGAIGETQYF; DNA: TGTGCCAGCAGTTACAGAACGCAGGGGGCCATCGGAGAGACCCAGTACTTC
V: TRBV7-2; J: TRBJ2-1; D: NA; size: many; CDR3: CASSFEGYNEQFF; DNA: TGTGCCAGCAGCTTCGAGGGGTACAATGAGCAGTTCTTC
V: TRBV27; J: TRBJ2-3; D: TRBD2; size: few; CDR3: CASSGLPRGEDTQYF; DNA: TGTGCCAGCAGTGGGCTTCCCCGGGGGGAAGATACGCAGTATTTT
V: TRBV6-2/TRBV6-3; J: TRBJ1-5; D: TRBD1; size: NA; CDR3: CASSPGTVNQPQHF; DNA: TGTGCCAGCAGTCCCGGGACAGTTAATCAGCCCCAGCATTTT
V: TRBV3-1; J: TRBJ2-2; D: NA; size: few; CDR3: CASSLDTSTGELFF; DNA: TGTGCCAGCAGCCTGGACACCTCCACCGGGGAGCTGTTTTTT
V: TRBV12-3/TRBV12-4; J: TRBJ1-4; D: NA; size: NA; CDR3: CASSLGSRGEKLFF; DNA: TGTGCCAGCAGTTTAGGATCAAGAGGCGAAAAACTGTTTTTT
V: TRBV11-1; J: TRBJ2-1; D: TRBD2; size: NA; CDR3: CASSDPLLAGMYNEQFF; DNA: TGTGCCAGCAGCGACCCGCTACTAGCGGGTATGTACAATGAGCAGTTCTTC
V: TRBV3-1; J: TRBJ1-1; D: NA; size: few; CDR3: CASSPFIGEEATEAFF; DNA: TGTGCCAGCAGCCCCTTTATTGGGGAGGAGGCCACTGAAGCTTTCTTT
V: TRBV7-8; J: TRBJ2-6; D: NA; size: many; CDR3: CASSLRESSGANVLTF; DNA: TGTGCCAGCAGTCTCCGGGAGAGCTCTGGGGCCAACGTCCTGACTTTC
V: TRBV6-2/TRBV6-3; J: TRBJ1-4; D: TRBD1; size: once; CDR3: CASSRGQTLNEKLFF; DNA: TGTGCCAGCAGTAGGGGACAGACTCTTAATGAAAAACTGTTTTTT